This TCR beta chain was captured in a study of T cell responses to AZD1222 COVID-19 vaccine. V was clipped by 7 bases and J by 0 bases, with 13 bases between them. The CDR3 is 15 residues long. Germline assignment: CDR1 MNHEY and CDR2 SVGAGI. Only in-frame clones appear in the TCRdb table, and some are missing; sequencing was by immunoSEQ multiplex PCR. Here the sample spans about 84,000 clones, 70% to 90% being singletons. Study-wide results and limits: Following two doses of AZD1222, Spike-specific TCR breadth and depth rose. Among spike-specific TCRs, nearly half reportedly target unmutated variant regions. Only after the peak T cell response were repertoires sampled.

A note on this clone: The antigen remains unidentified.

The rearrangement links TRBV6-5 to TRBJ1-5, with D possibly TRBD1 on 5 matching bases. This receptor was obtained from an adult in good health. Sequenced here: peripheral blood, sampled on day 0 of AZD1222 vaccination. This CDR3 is CASTPARGSNQPQHF. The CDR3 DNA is TGTGCCAGCACTCCAGCGAGGGGTAGCAATCAGCCCCAGCATTTT.